Following are 3 T cell receptor beta chains from one sample sequenced in a study of CD8 T cells in Susac syndrome. It was with random hexamers that roughly 0.45 to 1 ug RNA was reverse transcribed. MiXCR was run by TCRdb on the immunoSEQ multiplex PCR reads, yielding one entry per CDR3 protein. The sample has approximately 300,000 distinct CDR3 sequences; about nine tenths are singletons. The sample was CD8+ T cells from PBMCs. These receptors were collected from a human donor with multiple sclerosis.

J is TRBJ2-7 and V is TRBV7-9; D possibly corresponds to TRBD1 (6 bases). The germline V gene has CDR1 SEHNR and CDR2 FQNEAQ (reference sequence). CDR3 length: 15 residues. V was trimmed by 8 bases and J by 0 bases, leaving 17 bases between them. The CDR3 loop reads CASPPPGTLSYEQYF. CDR3 bases: TGTGCCAGCCCGCCCCCCGGGACACTCTCCTACGAGCAGTACTTC.

This clonotype showed up just a few times. V gene TRBV4-2 combines with J gene TRBJ2-5, with 7 bases lining up with TRBD1. This CDR3 spans 14 amino acids. J was trimmed by 3 bases and V by 4 bases; bases with no gene match: 5. Germline CDR1 LGHNA, CDR2 YNFKEQ. The CDR3 region is CASSRWTGEETQYF. The CDR3 region has the DNA TGTGCCAGCAGCCGATGGACAGGAGAAGAGACCCAGTACTTC.

The V and J genes are TRBV7-9 and TRBJ2-7, with TRBD2 matching 9 bases. This CDR3 region has 14 residues. Per the germline V gene, CDR1 is SEHNR and CDR2 is FQNEAQ (reference sequence). After removal of 1 base from V and 5 bases from J, the junction contained 3 bases not matched to a gene. The CDR3 loop is CASSLVGLAHEQYF. CDR3 nucleotides: TGTGCCAGCAGCTTAGTCGGACTAGCGCACGAGCAGTACTTC.